The next 16 T cell receptor beta chains were all read from a single sample in a study of cytomegalovirus exposure and HLA in healthy donors. 60 Vbeta and 13 Jbeta primers were used in PCR. TCRdb's table, derived via immunoSEQ multiplex PCR, lists solely in-frame clones and lacks some. The sample lists over 55,000 clones; over 75% were seen once. The sample comprised PBMCs. These receptors originate from a woman in her 30s in good health and CMV-seropositive.

V usage is TRBV7-9 and J usage is TRBJ2-1; D is uncertain. CDR3 length: 12 amino acids. With 4 bases removed from V and 7 bases from J, the gap between germline ends came to 8 bases. Germline values: CDR1 SEHNR, CDR2 FQNEAQ (reference sequence). CDR3 residues: CASSSFSNEQFF. CDR3 DNA sequence: TGTGCCAGCAGCTCATTTAGTAATGAGCAGTTCTTC. Drawing the rest from reference TRBV7-9 and TRBJ2-1, the complete variable domain is DTGVSQNPRHKITKRGQNVTFRCDPISEHNRLYWYRQTLGQGPEFLTYFQNEAQLEKSRLLSDRFSAERPKGSFSTLEIQRTEQGDSAMYLCASSSFSNEQFFGPGTRLTVL.

The chain combines TRBV5-4 with TRBJ1-1; D is ambiguous. The CDR3 consists of 12 residues. Per the germline V gene, CDR1 is SGHNT and CDR2 is YYREEE (reference sequence). V gave up 3 bases and J gave up 10 bases, with 13 bases separating them. CDR3 in amino acids: CASSYGRGVAFF. The CDR3 bases are TGTGCCAGCAGCTACGGTCGTGGAGTAGCTTTCTTT.

V and J are TRBV7-8 and TRBJ2-7, with 7 nucleotides matching TRBD1. CDR1 and CDR2 from the germline V gene are SGHVS and FQNEAQ. The CDR3 is 15 residues long. V lost 1 base, J lost 2 bases, and 5 bases stayed unmatched. The CDR3 DNA sequence: TGTGCCAGCAGCTTAGAAGGAAGGGGGCCCTACGAGCAGTACTTC. Translated, it gives CASSLEGRGPYEQYF.

The chain links TRBV9 to TRBJ2-4, with 8 bases that match TRBD2. Germline V gene sequence: CDR1 SGDLS, CDR2 YYNGEE. The CDR3 spans 19 residues. The V gene end was trimmed by 4 bases and the J gene end by 3 bases; junction bases not matched to a gene: 18. CDR3 in DNA: TGTGCCAGCAGCAGAGGGGGGGTTTATCAGGCGGGAGGCAAAAACATTCAGTACTTC. The encoded protein is CASSRGGVYQAGGKNIQYF.

The chain is built from TRBV2 and TRBJ1-1; D not certain. There are 12 residues in the CDR3. V lost 5 bases and J lost 7, with 11 bases in between. Looked up from germline, CDR1 is SNHLY and CDR2 is FYNNEI. The DNA for the CDR3 is TGTGCCAGCAGTTACAAGAGGTTTGAAGCTTTCTTT. It codes for CASSYKRFEAFF.

This clone has only one observation. The chain uses TRBV28 and TRBJ1-2, with 10 positions matching TRBD1. The J segment lost 4 bases and the V segment lost 2 bases, leaving 7 bases of the junction unmatched. The CDR3 totals 16 residues. Per the germline V gene, CDR1 is MDHEN and CDR2 is SYDVKM. The CDR3 loop is CASSLLGTGVAYGYTF. CDR3 coding DNA: TGTGCCAGCAGTTTACTTGGGACAGGGGTGGCCTATGGCTACACCTTC.

The chain combines TRBV19 with TRBJ2-5; 12 bases match TRBD1. Germline CDR1 and CDR2: LNHDA and SQIVND (reference sequence). The V and J ends lost 5 bases and 0 bases, in that order; junction bases with no gene match: 13. This CDR3 is built from 19 residues. In DNA, the CDR3 is TGTGCCAGTAGTTCTTTCGGGGGGACAGGGGGCTCCCACCAAGAGACCCAGTACTTC. It codes for CASSSFGGTGGSHQETQYF.

This chain connects TRBV9 to TRBJ2-5; TRBD1 matches 10 bases. Germline V gives CDR1 SGDLS, CDR2 YYNGEE. The CDR3 has 15 amino acids. V dropped 0 bases and J dropped 5; count of bases not matched to a gene: 4. CDR3 in DNA: TGTGCCAGCAGCGTAGGACAGGGGGCGCGGGAGACCCAGTACTTC. It specifies CASSVGQGARETQYF.

The genes are TRBV30 and TRBJ2-7; 13 nucleotides match TRBD2. V shed 2 bases and J 5 bases; nucleotides not matched to a gene: 6. CDR1 is GTSNPN, CDR2 SVGIG, per germline (reference sequence). The CDR3 has 15 amino acids. CDR3 protein: CAWSRTSGRINEQYF. Here the CDR3 DNA reads TGTGCCTGGAGTAGGACTAGCGGGAGAATTAACGAGCAGTACTTC.

V is TRBV19 and J is TRBJ1-4; TRBD1 agrees at 10 bases. CDR1 is LNHDA, CDR2 SQIVND, per germline (reference sequence). Trimming removed 5 bases from V and 3 bases from J; junction bases left unmatched: 6. The CDR3 has 16 residues. The CDR3 here is CASSARQGAPNEKLFF. The CDR3 bases are TGTGCCAGTAGTGCCCGACAGGGGGCACCTAATGAAAAACTGTTTTTT.

The CDR3 sequence: CASRRQGATDTQYF. CDR3 DNA sequence: TGTGCCAGCAGAAGACAGGGGGCAACAGATACGCAGTATTTT. The chain joins TRBV2 to TRBJ2-3, with TRBD1 matching 10 bases. V was pared by 6 bases and J by 3 bases, with 3 bases of the junction left unmatched. Germline lookup yields CDR1 SNHLY and CDR2 FYNNEI. The CDR3 has 14 amino acids.

V is TRBV7-6 and J is TRBJ2-3; D might be TRBD2 (5 bases). The V and J ends lost 5 bases and 5 bases respectively, with 11 bases between them. Germline-derived CDR1 and CDR2 are SGHVS and FNYEAQ. The CDR3 spans 13 residues. The CDR3 loop is CASSAGQLDTQYF. CDR3 bases: TGTGCCAGCAGCGCGGGTCAGTTAGATACGCAGTATTTT.

This clone was observed once. The rearrangement joins TRBV5-4 to TRBJ1-2; tentative D call: TRBD1 (5 bases). The CDR3 has 13 amino acids. Germline assignment: CDR1 SGHNT and CDR2 YYREEE (reference sequence). Trimming removed 0 bases at V and 13 bases at J, with 16 bases between. The CDR3 DNA reads TGTGCCAGCAGCTTGGACACCCAAGGGACTAGCACCTTC. This gives the protein CASSLDTQGTSTF.

This chain joins TRBV5-5 and TRBJ2-1; D is perhaps TRBD2 (6 bases). The CDR3 extends over 16 amino acids. Deletions cut 3 bases from V and 9 bases from J, with 22 bases between. CDR1 is SGHKS, CDR2 YYEKEE, per germline (reference sequence). The CDR3 is CASSSRDQAEGTEQFF. CDR3 sequence (DNA): TGTGCCAGCAGCTCGCGCGACCAAGCGGAGGGGACTGAGCAGTTCTTC.

The rearrangement uses TRBV9 and TRBJ2-2, with D possibly being TRBD2 (5 bases). Trimming removed 3 bases from V and 5 bases from J, with 14 bases in between. The CDR3 has 15 amino acids. Germline CDR1 SGDLS, CDR2 YYNGEE. The CDR3 sequence: CASSAPTAATGELFF. CDR3 nucleotide sequence: TGTGCCAGCAGCGCTCCAACAGCGGCAACCGGGGAGCTGTTTTTT.

The V and J genes are TRBV5-1 and TRBJ2-7, with TRBD1 identical over 11 bases. Germline V lookup: CDR1 SGHRS, CDR2 YFSETQ. The CDR3 length is 14 residues. V dropped 4 bases and J dropped 7; count of bases not matched to a gene: 7. In DNA, the CDR3 is TGCGCCAGCAGCACCGGACAGGGGGCTGGAGAGCAGTACTTC. It translates to CASSTGQGAGEQYF.